What follows describes a single T cell receptor (beta chain). The antigen is undetermined. This sample is part of a study of T cell responses to AZD1222 COVID-19 vaccine. Notes on the study in general: It was only 6 or 7 AZD1222 recipients who were seropositive at baseline. The span of vaccine-associated CD4 TCRs extended across spike, with dominance at 160-218 and 743-854. After two AZD1222 doses, spike-specific TCR breadth and depth rose versus day 0. The donor group comprised mostly white British people and more females; the analysis possibly underestimated clonal diversity.

The germline V gene encodes CDR1 GTSNPN and CDR2 SVGIG (reference sequence). The V segment lost 0 bases and the J segment 1 base; nucleotides outside the gene matches: 8. The CDR3 extends over 16 amino acids. TCRdb keeps only in-frame clones here, not all; method: immunoSEQ multiplex PCR. Seen here are about 150,000 clones, about nine tenths observed once, and the top ten hold more than 3%. The clonotype comes from an adult who received the AZD1222 COVID-19 vaccine. The material was peripheral blood, obtained 28 days after the second AZD1222 dose. The chain recombines TRBV30 with TRBJ1-2, with TRBD1 matching over 7 bases. Here the CDR3 reads CAWSVGGRGINYGYTF. In nucleotides, the CDR3 is TGTGCCTGGAGTGTAGGGGGCCGAGGAATTAACTATGGCTACACCTTC. Using reference TRBV30 and TRBJ1-2 for the parts outside the CDR3, the full variable domain is SQTIHQWPATLVQPVGSPLSLECTVEGTSNPNLYWYRQAAGRGLQLLFYSVGIGQISSEVPQNLSASRPQDRQFILSSKKLLLSDSGFYLCAWSVGGRGINYGYTFGSGTRLTVV.